The entry below gives a single TCR beta chain sequence along with its context. As yet, its antigen is unknown. The data were taken from a study of shared clonotypes between healthy human individuals. Overall study results and limits: Some clonotypes were shared by all four sorted-subset donors, while others were not shared. The non-shared ones had lower generation probabilities than the shared ones. Estimated richness was generally greater in naive than memory subsets.

CD4+ cells underwent separation, giving CD45RA+ naive and CD45RA-negative memory subsets. This CDR3 has 18 residues. The junction had 8 bases not matched to a gene; V was cut back by 0 bases and J by 4 bases. In germline, CDR1 is SNHLY, CDR2 FYNNEI. Generated by immunoSEQ multiplex PCR, the TCRdb table keeps only in-frame clones and is missing some. The sample shows over a million clones, 75% to 80% of them seen only once. Sequences were obtained from memory CD4+ T cells from PBMCs. This sample's subset: CD45RA-negative fraction. This TCR was sampled from a man younger than 30 in good health. Some clones in this sample may be carry-over from other donors' samples. The chain combines TRBV2 with TRBJ2-6, with 8 bases identical to TRBD1. The CDR3 nucleotides are TGTGCCAGCAGTGAAGCGCTAAGGACAGGGAAGGGGGCCAACGTCCTGACTTTC. As protein: CASSEALRTGKGANVLTF.